This is a list of T cell receptor beta chains from one sample in a study of PD-1 blockade in classical Hodgkin lymphoma. Clones were sequenced by immunoSEQ multiplex PCR, and TCRdb holds only the in-frame ones, with some missing. Among around 65,000 clones listed, around 87% were seen once. Material: peripheral blood mononuclear cells (PBMCs), obtained at baseline. These receptors originate from a human donor with classical Hodgkin lymphoma. Both conserved end residues are part of each CDR3. The order of the fields is clone size, J gene, D gene, V gene, CDR3 protein, CDR3 DNA. The D gene is left open where the match is weak. Some rows have no size entry. The others give once, few or many, or a class for an expanded clone.

>-|TRBJ2-2|-|TRBV27
CASLGVDRPGELFF
TGTGCCAGCCTAGGGGTGGACCGGCCCGGGGAGCTGTTTTTT
>-|TRBJ2-3|TRBD2|TRBV5-1
CASTPGAGGTDTQYF
TGCGCCAGCACCCCTGGGGCGGGGGGCACAGATACGCAGTATTTT
>-|TRBJ2-7|-|TRBV7-9
CASSPIPRGDYEQYF
TGTGCCAGCAGCCCTATCCCCAGGGGGGACTACGAGCAGTACTTC
>once|TRBJ2-3|-|TRBV7-3
CASSPSTDTQYF
TGTGCCAGCAGCCCCAGCACAGATACGCAGTATTTT
>-|TRBJ2-7|-|TRBV14
CASSQERGWGRAAEQYF
TGTGCCAGCAGCCAAGAGCGAGGGTGGGGGCGAGCCGCCGAGCAGTACTTC
>-|TRBJ1-5|-|TRBV27
CASSSDGQPQHF
TGTGCCAGCAGTTCGGACGGACAGCCCCAGCATTTT
>-|TRBJ2-7|-|TRBV5-4
CASSLGPTVAVSYEQYF
TGTGCCAGCAGCTTGGGACCCACAGTGGCAGTCTCTTACGAGCAGTACTTC
>-|TRBJ2-3|-|TRBV30
CAWSSGAGLATDTQYF
TGTGCCTGGAGTTCTGGTGCGGGGCTAGCCACAGATACGCAGTATTTT
>-|TRBJ2-7|-|TRBV2
CASRGGEYEQYF
TGTGCCAGCAGAGGAGGGGAATACGAGCAGTACTTC
>-|TRBJ1-3|-|TRBV5-1
CASSPGGGLGNTIYF
TGCGCCAGCAGCCCCGGCGGGGGTTTGGGAAACACCATATATTTT
>-|TRBJ2-6|-|TRBV19
CASSYRQSGANVLTF
TGTGCCAGTAGTTATCGACAGTCTGGGGCCAACGTCCTGACTTTC
>few|TRBJ1-2|-|TRBV6-5
CASKRDYGYTF
TGTGCCAGCAAGAGGGACTATGGCTACACCTTC
>few|TRBJ1-1|-|TRBV19
CASKPSHQNTEAFF
TGTGCCAGCAAGCCCTCCCACCAGAACACTGAAGCTTTCTTT
>-|TRBJ2-2|TRBD2|TRBV7-9
CASSPRTRGENTGELFF
TGTGCCAGCAGCCCCCGGACGCGGGGGGAGAACACCGGGGAGCTGTTTTTT
>-|TRBJ2-7|TRBD1|TRBV27
CASRGQGSTYEQYF
TGTGCCAGCAGGGGACAGGGGTCAACCTACGAGCAGTACTTC
>-|TRBJ1-2|-|TRBV6-5
CASKGGSANYGYTF
TGTGCCTCAAAGGGAGGGTCAGCTAACTATGGCTACACCTTC
>-|TRBJ1-5|-|TRBV19
CASSIKKGHLNQPQHF
TGTGCCAGTAGTATAAAAAAGGGACACCTTAATCAGCCCCAGCATTTT
>-|TRBJ1-5|TRBD1|TRBV4-1
CASSQEPPTGRYQPQHF
TGCGCCAGCAGCCAAGAACCCCCGACAGGGCGGTATCAGCCCCAGCATTTT
>-|TRBJ2-5|-|TRBV12-2
CASRLAIGLAAEETQYF
TGTGCAAGTCGCTTAGCAATCGGACTAGCGGCAGAAGAGACCCAGTACTTC
>-|TRBJ1-6|TRBD1|TRBV27
CVLTGDDYSPLHF
TGCGTCTTAACAGGGGACGATTATTCACCCCTCCACTTT
>-|TRBJ1-6|TRBD1|TRBV6-6
CASSFTGTANSPLHF
TGTGCCAGCAGTTTCACCGGGACAGCAAATTCACCCCTCCACTTT
>-|TRBJ2-2|TRBD2|TRBV2
CASSVTSGNTGELFF
TGTGCCAGCAGTGTGACTAGCGGGAACACCGGGGAGCTGTTTTTT
>-|TRBJ1-2|-|TRBV7-9
CASSLMQGNNYGYTF
TGTGCCAGCAGCTTAATGCAGGGCAATAACTATGGCTACACCTTC
>-|TRBJ2-5|-|TRBV7-3
CASSQRLQETQYF
TGTGCCAGCAGCCAACGGCTCCAAGAGACCCAGTACTTC
>-|TRBJ1-1|-|TRBV21-1
CASSPPAQIEAFF
TGTGCCAGCAGCCCCCCGGCACAGATTGAAGCTTTCTTT
>once|TRBJ2-2|-|TRBV4-1
CASSHSLGYTGELFF
TGCGCCAGCAGTCACTCCCTTGGGTACACCGGGGAGCTGTTTTTT
>-|TRBJ1-2|TRBD1|TRBV10-3
CAISVHRGGDGYTF
TGTGCCATCAGTGTCCACAGGGGAGGGGATGGCTACACCTTC
>-|TRBJ2-5|-|TRBV19
CASSWLEGETQYF
TGTGCCAGTAGTTGGCTAGAAGGAGAGACCCAGTACTTC
>-|TRBJ1-5|-|TRBV7-8
CASDGAYSNQPQHF
TGTGCCTCGGACGGGGCGTATAGCAATCAGCCCCAGCATTTT
>-|TRBJ1-2|-|TRBV6-5
CASSSYSETYGYTF
TGTGCCAGCAGTTCCTATTCAGAGACCTATGGCTACACCTTC
>once|TRBJ1-2|-|TRBV11-2
CASSTEDHGYTF
TGTGCCAGCAGCACGGAAGATCATGGCTACACCTTC
>-|TRBJ2-5|-|TRBV14
CASSQEGEAGLRETQYF
TGTGCCAGCAGCCAAGAGGGGGAAGCTGGCCTAAGGGAGACCCAGTACTTC
>-|TRBJ1-5|-|TRBV7-9
CASSLVTGKYQPQHF
TGTGCCAGCAGCTTAGTTACGGGGAAGTATCAGCCCCAGCATTTT
>-|TRBJ2-7|TRBD1|TRBV13
CASSLPQTGYEQYF
TGTGCCAGCAGCTTACCCCAGACAGGGTACGAGCAGTACTTC
>-|TRBJ1-1|-|TRBV5-1
CASSLGPRPEAFF
TGCGCCAGCAGCTTGGGGCCACGGCCTGAAGCTTTCTTT
>-|TRBJ2-7|-|TRBV15
CATSRDPTLAGEGHEQYF
TGTGCCACCAGCAGAGATCCAACATTGGCAGGCGAGGGTCACGAGCAGTACTTC
>-|TRBJ1-1|TRBD1|TRBV7-2
CASSLLQGSEAFF
TGTGCCAGCAGTTTATTACAGGGGTCTGAAGCTTTCTTT
>-|TRBJ1-2|TRBD1|TRBV6-5
CASSNSQGDYGYTF
TGTGCCAGCAGTAACTCACAGGGGGATTATGGCTACACCTTC
>-|TRBJ2-2|-|TRBV25-1
CASSQVDWRDTGELFF
TGTGCCAGTTCTCAGGTGGACTGGAGGGACACCGGGGAGCTGTTTTTT
>-|TRBJ2-7|TRBD2|TRBV6-6
CASSSPSSGGSYEQYF
TGTGCCAGCAGTTCTCCGTCTAGCGGGGGATCCTACGAGCAGTACTTC
>-|TRBJ2-3|TRBD2|TRBV27
CASSLPSGTSRDTQYF
TGTGCCAGCAGTTTACCCTCCGGGACTAGCAGAGATACGCAGTATTTT
>-|TRBJ1-2|-|TRBV4-1
CASSPAGGRAYGYTF
TGCGCCAGCAGCCCAGCCGGTGGCAGGGCCTATGGCTACACCTTC
>few|TRBJ1-4|TRBD1|TRBV6-5
CASSTGVREKLFF
TGTGCCAGCAGTACAGGGGTTCGTGAAAAACTGTTTTTT
>-|TRBJ1-1|-|TRBV4-1
CASSRITGLGTEAFF
TGCGCCAGCAGCCGAATAACAGGGTTGGGGACTGAAGCTTTCTTT
>-|TRBJ1-2|-|TRBV5-4
CASRNPGTGYVDGYTF
TGTGCCAGCAGAAACCCCGGGACCGGCTATGTCGATGGCTACACCTTC
>-|TRBJ2-1|TRBD2|TRBV7-9
CASSLSGGTDEQFF
TGTGCCAGCAGCTTAAGCGGGGGGACAGATGAGCAGTTCTTC
>-|TRBJ2-3|TRBD2|TRBV27
CASSLWASGGTDTQYF
TGTGCCAGCAGTTTATGGGCTAGCGGGGGCACAGATACGCAGTATTTT
>-|TRBJ1-3|-|TRBV19
CASSIHGTAGNTIYF
TGTGCCAGTAGTATCCACGGGACTGCTGGAAACACCATATATTTT
>-|TRBJ2-3|-|TRBV11-2
CASSFWGAVADTQYF
TGTGCCAGCAGCTTCTGGGGGGCGGTAGCAGATACGCAGTATTTT
>-|TRBJ1-2|-|TRBV27
CASSYRQTNYGYTF
TGTGCCAGCAGTTACCGACAGACTAACTATGGCTACACCTTC
>-|TRBJ1-1|-|TRBV4-1
CASSQAEDIGNTEAFF
TGCGCCAGCAGCCAAGCGGAGGACATAGGGAACACTGAAGCTTTCTTT
>-|TRBJ2-5|-|TRBV7-8
CASSNTETQYF
TGTGCCAGCAGCAACACCGAGACCCAGTACTTC
>-|TRBJ2-3|-|TRBV18
CASSEGSTDTQYF
TGTGCCAGTTCGGAGGGGAGCACAGATACGCAGTATTTT